This T cell receptor (beta chain) comes out of a study of regulatory T cells in long-lasting Graves disease. Study information: It was over 5 years of antithyroid drugs, with positive TSH receptor antibodies, that meant persistent Graves' disease. Study findings and constraints: Repertoires from persistent disease leaned toward TRBV28, TRBJ1-2 and TRBJ2-5.

Sample time point: persistent/refractory GD, antithyroid drugs over 5 years with positive TRAb. PBMC RNA was the source of the TCR library. Diagnosis followed American Thyroid Association guidelines for Graves' disease. An endocrinology department in Xi'an, China, recruited the patients. This CDR3 spans 13 amino acids. Per the germline V gene, CDR1 is MNHNS and CDR2 is SASEGT. V trimming: 7 bases; J trimming: 5 bases; junction bases outside the gene matches: 4. On this clonotype: Its antigen is not identified.

TCR beta libraries were built with iRepertoire HTBI primers and Arm-PCR of CDR3 regions. TCRdb called the multiplex PCR reads again in MiXCR, with one record for every CDR3 protein. Of approximately 400,000 distinct CDR3 sequences listed, around 20% are singletons. Material: peripheral blood mononuclear cells (PBMCs), obtained when the disease was refractory, from a patient treated with antithyroid drugs. The rearrangement joins TRBV6-1 to TRBJ1-5; TRBD1 aligns across 8 bases. The receptor was isolated from a female donor with Graves disease. This chain's CDR3 is CASKDRVDQPQHF. CDR3 DNA: TGTGCCAGCAAGGACAGGGTGGATCAGCCCCAGCATTTT.